This T cell receptor beta chain was sequenced in a study of early T cells in non-severe SARS-CoV-2 infection. TCRdb reprocessed the 5' RACE reads via MiXCR and lists one record per CDR3 protein. The sample lists over 85,000 distinct CDR3 sequences; 16% were seen once. The source is an adult who was a healthcare worker with PCR-confirmed SARS-CoV-2 infection or an uninfected control (not recorded which). The sample comprised whole blood.

For the CDR3, the DNA is TGTGCCAGCAGCTCAGTCAGGTTCTCTGGAAACACCATATATTTT. Its translation: CASSSVRFSGNTIYF. This chain connects TRBV28 to TRBJ1-3; D gene uncertain. Germline values: CDR1 MDHEN, CDR2 SYDVKM. With 6 bases removed from V and 0 bases from J, the gap between germline ends came to 12 bases. The length of the CDR3 is 15 residues. Drawing the rest from reference TRBV28 and TRBJ1-3, the complete variable domain is DVKVTQSSRYLVKRTGEKVFLECVQDMDHENMFWYRQDPGLGLRLIYFSYDVKMKEKGDIPEGYSVSREKKERFSLILESASTNQTSMYLCASSSVRFSGNTIYFGEGSWLTVV.